This is a list of T cell receptor beta chains from one sample in a study of blood T cell repertoires in COVID-19. This table comes from immunoSEQ multiplex PCR, and its TCRdb copy is limited to in-frame clones, with some not included. The repertoire holds about 270,000 clones, with more than 80% as singletons. Sequenced input: PBMCs or T cells enriched from blood (not recorded which). These receptors were obtained from a woman aged 18-29 years who had recovered from COVID-19. Both conserved end residues are part of each CDR3. A D gene is named only where the DNA matches it firmly. For some rows the clone size is stated as once, few or many, or as a class when expanded; others skip it.

j_gene: TRBJ2-7; abundance: .; v_gene: TRBV30; d_gene: .; CDR3aa: CAWSVGDTYEQYF; CDR3nt: TGTGCCTGGAGTGTGGGGGACACGTACGAGCAGTACTTC
j_gene: TRBJ1-4; abundance: .; v_gene: TRBV11-1; d_gene: .; CDR3aa: CASSFGAGEKLFF; CDR3nt: TGTGCCAGCAGCTTCGGCGCGGGTGAAAAACTGTTTTTT
j_gene: TRBJ2-5; abundance: .; v_gene: TRBV5-4; d_gene: TRBD2; CDR3aa: CASSLGTSGQETQYF; CDR3nt: TGTGCCAGCAGCTTGGGGACTAGCGGCCAAGAGACCCAGTACTTC
j_gene: TRBJ2-5; abundance: once; v_gene: TRBV9; d_gene: TRBD2; CDR3aa: CASSVGTSGGGQETQYF; CDR3nt: TGTGCCAGCAGCGTAGGGACTAGCGGGGGGGGCCAAGAGACCCAGTACTTC
j_gene: TRBJ1-2; abundance: .; v_gene: TRBV7-9; d_gene: .; CDR3aa: CASSLGTSLTGMSAF; CDR3nt: TGTGCCAGCAGCTTAGGGACGAGCCTTACCGGGATGTCGGCCTTC
j_gene: TRBJ2-3; abundance: .; v_gene: TRBV2; d_gene: .; CDR3aa: CATQDTQYF; CDR3nt: TGTGCCACCCAAGATACGCAGTATTTT
j_gene: TRBJ1-1; abundance: .; v_gene: TRBV10-3; d_gene: .; CDR3aa: CAISDSKRYNTEAFF; CDR3nt: TGTGCCATCAGTGATTCGAAACGGTACAACACTGAAGCTTTCTTT
j_gene: TRBJ1-1; abundance: .; v_gene: TRBV28; d_gene: TRBD1; CDR3aa: CASSSGSTGGTEAFF; CDR3nt: TGTGCCAGCAGCTCGGGTAGTACAGGGGGCACTGAAGCTTTCTTT
j_gene: TRBJ2-3; abundance: .; v_gene: TRBV5-1; d_gene: TRBD2; CDR3aa: CASSLVILAGSTDTQYF; CDR3nt: TGCGCCAGCAGCTTGGTAATCCTAGCGGGTAGCACAGATACGCAGTATTTT
j_gene: TRBJ2-7; abundance: .; v_gene: TRBV5-1; d_gene: TRBD1; CDR3aa: CASSLGQGYYEQYF; CDR3nt: TGCGCCAGCAGCTTGGGACAGGGTTACTACGAGCAGTACTTC
j_gene: TRBJ1-3; abundance: .; v_gene: TRBV30; d_gene: .; CDR3aa: CAWSFSSTAGNTIYF; CDR3nt: TGTGCCTGGAGTTTTTCTTCGACTGCTGGAAACACCATATATTTT
j_gene: TRBJ2-1; abundance: .; v_gene: TRBV6-5; d_gene: TRBD2; CDR3aa: CASSSTLRGAYNEQFF; CDR3nt: TGTGCCAGCAGTTCTACGCTGCGGGGGGCCTACAATGAGCAGTTCTTC
j_gene: TRBJ1-5; abundance: .; v_gene: TRBV29-1; d_gene: .; CDR3aa: CSVTTRGRGPTEPQHF; CDR3nt: TGCAGCGTCACTACCCGGGGCAGGGGCCCCACGGAGCCCCAGCATTTT
j_gene: TRBJ1-2; abundance: .; v_gene: TRBV19; d_gene: .; CDR3aa: CASSQGARYGYTF; CDR3nt: TGTGCCAGTTCCCAAGGGGCCAGGTATGGCTACACCTTC
j_gene: TRBJ1-2; abundance: .; v_gene: TRBV5-1; d_gene: .; CDR3aa: CASSLSTGSYGYTF; CDR3nt: TGCGCCAGCAGCTTGAGTACAGGGAGCTATGGCTACACCTTC
j_gene: TRBJ1-1; abundance: .; v_gene: TRBV11-3; d_gene: .; CDR3aa: CASIKTANTEAFF; CDR3nt: TGTGCCAGCATTAAAACAGCGAACACTGAAGCTTTCTTT
j_gene: TRBJ1-3; abundance: once; v_gene: TRBV19; d_gene: .; CDR3aa: CASSSRPPDRTGNTIYF; CDR3nt: TGTGCCAGTAGTTCACGGCCTCCGGACAGAACTGGAAACACCATATATTTT
j_gene: TRBJ2-5; abundance: .; v_gene: TRBV5-1; d_gene: TRBD1; CDR3aa: CASSLLGQGEETQYF; CDR3nt: TGCGCCAGCAGCTTGCTTGGACAGGGAGAAGAGACCCAGTACTTC